A single sample gave rise to the 13 T cell receptor beta chains below, sequenced in a study of metastatic and nonmetastatic thyroid tumors. TCRdb re-called clones from the PCR reads using MiXCR. The table has around 30,000 clones, around 19% seen once; the top ten hold 6.5% to 8%. No patient had received any treatment before thyroid surgery. Sequenced: blood. These TCRs come from a female donor with papillary thyroid cancer or a benign thyroid nodule (not recorded which). Some clones in this sample may be carry-over from other donors' samples.

This clone is labeled medium-sized. The rearrangement uses TRBV10-1 and TRBJ2-3; D remains unclear. The V gene lost 2 bases and the J gene lost 6 bases, with 3 bases spanning the gap. Germline V lookup: CDR1 WNHNN, CDR2 SYGVQD (reference sequence). CDR3 length: 11 amino acids. The CDR3 DNA follows: TGCGCCAGCAGTGAGAGGGATACGCAGTATTTT. Protein product: CASSERDTQYF.

This clone showed up many times. The V and J genes are TRBV3-1 and TRBJ1-4; 10 positions agree with TRBD1. Germline V gene sequence: CDR1 LGHDT, CDR2 YNNKEL (reference sequence). CDR3 length equals 14 residues. The V segment lost 6 bases and the J segment 10 bases; nucleotides outside the gene matches: 8. For the CDR3, the DNA is TGTGCCAGCAGACGGGACAGGGGCTATGGAAAACTGTTTTTT. It codes for CASRRDRGYGKLFF.

This clone was seen at least ten times. The V gene is TRBV7-9, the J gene TRBJ2-3, with 15 nucleotides matching TRBD2. The J segment lost 4 bases and the V segment lost 1 base, leaving 6 bases of the junction unmatched. The CDR3 covers 18 residues. Germline assignment: CDR1 SEHNR and CDR2 FQNEAQ (reference sequence). The CDR3 DNA is TGTGCCAGCAGCTTAGTCGGACTAGCGGGGGGGCTCCCAGATACGCAGTATTTT. Amino acid sequence: CASSLVGLAGGLPDTQYF.

This clone was observed at least ten times. The chain combines TRBV7-2 with TRBJ2-7; 11 bases align to TRBD2. This CDR3 has 15 residues. Losses at the gene ends were 5 bases for V and 3 bases for J; bases not matched to a gene: 6. The germline V gene has CDR1 SGHTA and CDR2 FQGNSA. CDR3 coding DNA: TGTGCCAGCAGCAAAATTAGCGGGGGGGACTACGAGCAGTACTTC. This encodes CASSKISGGDYEQYF.

In its sample, this clone was seen many times. V is TRBV5-4 and J is TRBJ2-1; 8 nucleotides line up with TRBD1. Germline assignment: CDR1 SGHNT and CDR2 YYREEE (reference sequence). The CDR3 is made up of 15 amino acids. The ends lost 3 bases at V and 8 bases at J; junction bases unmatched: 10. The CDR3 region is CASSSTPTGDDEQFF. CDR3 nucleotide sequence: TGTGCCAGCAGCTCGACCCCGACAGGGGACGATGAGCAGTTCTTC.

This clone has a count of ten or more. V is TRBV7-2 and J is TRBJ2-2; 15 nucleotides line up with TRBD2. J lost 1 base, V lost 5 bases, and 11 bases had no gene match. Germline V gene lookup returns CDR1 SGHTA and CDR2 FQGNSA. The CDR3 covers 20 residues. The CDR3 region is CASSAAGTSGGPKNTGELFF. The CDR3 DNA reads as TGTGCCAGCAGCGCCGCCGGGACTAGCGGGGGGCCAAAGAACACCGGGGAGCTGTTTTTT.

Remarks on this clone: With a much larger clone just one base away, this may be a read error. The V gene is TRBV7-3, the J gene TRBJ1-1; D may be TRBD1 (5 bases). From germline, CDR1 is SGHTA and CDR2 FQGTGA. The CDR3 is 13 residues long. The CDR3 nucleotides are TGTGTCAGCAGCCAGGGACCGAACACTGAAGCTTTCTTT. It specifies CVSSQGPNTEAFF.

This clone is judged medium-sized. J is TRBJ1-4 and V is TRBV3-1, with D perhaps TRBD1 (5 bases). Trimming removed 0 bases from V and 7 bases from J, with 6 bases in between. Germline V gene sequence: CDR1 LGHDT, CDR2 YNNKEL (reference sequence). This CDR3 is 13 amino acids long. CDR3 bases: TGTGCCAGCAGCCAAGAGGGGGTTGAAAAACTGTTTTTT. Amino acid sequence: CASSQEGVEKLFF.

This clone was detected many times. V is TRBV18 and J is TRBJ1-2; D unclear. V was clipped by 0 bases and J by 7 bases, with 9 bases between them. The CDR3 loop spans 13 amino acids. Germline V gene data show CDR1 as KGHSH and CDR2 as LQKENI. The CDR3 sequence: CASSPPEKSGYTF. Written as DNA, the CDR3 is TGTGCCAGCTCACCACCGGAAAAGTCTGGCTACACCTTC.

This clone is medium-sized in the sample. The chain carries TRBV20-1 and TRBJ2-3; 10 bases match TRBD1. This CDR3 spans 16 amino acids. Germline CDR1 is DFQATT and CDR2 is SNEGSKA (reference sequence). The V segment lost 0 bases and the J segment 4 bases; nucleotides outside the gene matches: 7. CDR3 nucleotide sequence: TGCAGTGCTAGAGATCACGGGACAGGGGCGGCAGATACGCAGTATTTT. It codes for CSARDHGTGAADTQYF.

This clone was observed many times. The chain joins TRBV5-1 to TRBJ2-7; TRBD2 aligns across 13 bases. V trimming: 4 bases; J trimming: 4 bases; junction bases outside the gene matches: 11. CDR3 length: 17 residues. The germline V gene encodes CDR1 SGHRS and CDR2 YFSETQ. CDR3 sequence reads: CASSPGGGLAGRYEQYF. CDR3 in DNA: TGCGCCAGCAGCCCGGGCGGGGGACTAGCGGGAAGGTACGAGCAGTACTTC.

This clone was counted ten times or more. The chain carries TRBV28 and TRBJ2-4; D unclear. Germline CDR1 and CDR2: MDHEN and SYDVKM. The CDR3 covers 15 residues. As DNA, the CDR3 is TGTGCTTCCTCGACACCTTTCCTAGCCAAAAACATTCAGTACTTC. Amino acids: CASSTPFLAKNIQYF.

This clone was counted ten times or more. The gene calls are TRBV5-1 and TRBJ2-5; no reliable D call. The CDR3 runs 11 residues. Germline CDR1 reads SGHRS; CDR2 reads YFSETQ. V gave up 2 bases and J gave up 1 base, with 0 bases separating them. The CDR3 region has the DNA TGCGCCAGCAGCTTCCAAGAGACCCAGTACTTC. The encoded protein is CASSFQETQYF. Complete variable domain (other parts from reference TRBV5-1 and TRBJ2-5): KAGVTQTPRYLIKTRGQQVTLSCSPISGHRSVSWYQQTPGQGLQFLFEYFSETQRNKGNFPGRFSGRQFSNSRSEMNVSTLELGDSALYLCASSFQETQYFGPGTRLLVL.